These 27 T cell receptor beta chains originate from one sample sequenced in a study of blood T cell repertoires in COVID-19. Using immunoSEQ multiplex PCR, the repertoire was profiled, and TCRdb retains in-frame clones only, with some absent. This sample has about 120,000 clones, with around 89% found just once. Sample: peripheral blood. The receptors derive from a woman aged 60 to 75 with COVID-19, enrolled during active disease.

V usage is TRBV3-1 (or the pseudogene TRBV3-2) and J usage is TRBJ2-3; no definite D call. Trimming cost V 0 bases and J 2 bases, with 15 bases left between them. Germline V lookup: CDR1 LGHDT, CDR2 YNNKEL (reference sequence). This CDR3 comprises 17 residues. The CDR3 spells CASSQDQHRKPTDTQYF. CDR3 coding DNA: TGTGCCAGCAGCCAAGATCAGCACAGAAAACCCACAGATACGCAGTATTTT.

V and J are TRBV6-5 and TRBJ1-1; 8 bases align to TRBD1. CDR3 length: 13 amino acids. Trimming took 8 bases from V and 2 from J; bases not matched to a gene: 4. Germline V gene sequence: CDR1 MNHEY, CDR2 SVGAGI. The CDR3 DNA follows: TGTGCCAGCCTGACAGGGGTCAACACTGAAGCTTTCTTT. Encoded protein: CASLTGVNTEAFF.

The chain employs TRBV6-5 and TRBJ2-3; D may be TRBD2 (6 bases). The CDR3 has 14 residues. The germline V gene has CDR1 MNHEY and CDR2 SVGAGI. The germline V and J ends were trimmed by 6 bases and 7 bases, with 17 bases remaining between them. CDR3 in DNA: TGTGCCAGCAGCCAAGAGGCGGGGCCTTATACGCAGTATTTT. Encoded protein: CASSQEAGPYTQYF.

The chain links TRBV5-6 to TRBJ1-1; D gene uncertain. The V and J ends lost 5 bases and 5 bases respectively, with 19 bases between them. This CDR3 contains 15 residues. Germline-derived CDR1 and CDR2 are SGHDT and YYEEEE. Here the CDR3 DNA reads TGTGCCAGCAGTTACACGACGGGGTGGAGGACTGAAGCTTTCTTT. Protein: CASSYTTGWRTEAFF.

The chain recombines TRBV15 with TRBJ2-7; 7 bases match TRBD1. Unmatched junction bases numbered 10, after V lost 7 bases and J lost 7 bases. Germline loops: CDR1 LNHNV, CDR2 YYDKDF (reference sequence). This CDR3 is 13 amino acids long. CDR3 sequence reads: CATTPQAGGEQYF. CDR3 nucleotides: TGTGCCACCACCCCCCAGGCAGGGGGTGAGCAGTACTTC.

V gene TRBV4-3 combines with J gene TRBJ1-2, with D perhaps matching TRBD1 (5 bases). CDR1 is LGHNA, CDR2 YSLEER, per germline. The CDR3 spans 16 residues. The V end lost 0 bases, the J end lost 8 bases, and 19 bases lay between the germline ends. The chain's CDR3 is CASSQDVLYQGRGYTF. CDR3 coding DNA: TGCGCCAGCAGCCAAGATGTTTTATATCAGGGCAGGGGCTACACCTTC.

There are a few counts of this clone. The chain employs TRBV7-9 and TRBJ1-2, with unresolved D. Between the trimmed V and J ends, which lost 1 base and 7 bases, there was a span of 13 bases. The germline gives CDR1 SEHNR, CDR2 FQNEAQ (reference sequence). The CDR3 contains 14 residues. CDR3 sequence (DNA): TGTGCCAGCAGCTTAGGCGGGGAATTCTTTGGCTACACCTTC. It translates to CASSLGGEFFGYTF.

This chain joins TRBV3-1 (or the pseudogene TRBV3-2) and TRBJ1-1; 11 bases fit TRBD1. V trimming: 5 bases; J trimming: 4 bases; junction bases outside the gene matches: 3. Germline V lookup: CDR1 LGHDT, CDR2 YNNKEL (reference sequence). This CDR3 has 14 amino acids. The CDR3 reads CASSWDRGTTEAFF. CDR3 in DNA: TGTGCCAGCAGCTGGGACAGGGGGACCACTGAAGCTTTCTTT.

V and J are TRBV14 and TRBJ2-3; 10 bases are shared with TRBD2. With 3 bases clipped from V and 2 bases from J, the junction kept 8 bases outside the gene matches. Germline V gene lookup returns CDR1 SGHDN and CDR2 FVKESK. The CDR3 contains 17 residues. CDR3: CASSQTLAGVNTDTQYF. For the CDR3, the DNA is TGTGCCAGCAGCCAGACCCTAGCGGGGGTTAACACAGATACGCAGTATTTT.

This chain uses TRBV7-2 with TRBJ1-2, with TRBD1 as a possible D gene (5 bases). The germline CDR1 and CDR2 sequences are SGHTA and FQGNSA. This CDR3 comprises 15 residues. Trimming removed 6 bases at V and 1 base at J, with 15 bases between. CDR3 in DNA: TGTGCCAGCAGTCTAGAGGCAGGGATTAACTATGGCTACACCTTC. Translating it yields CASSLEAGINYGYTF. Variable domain in full (rest from reference TRBV7-2 and TRBJ1-2): GAGVSQSPSNKVTEKGKDVELRCDPISGHTALYWYRQSLGQGLEFLIYFQGNSAPDKSGLPSDRFSAERTGGSVSTLTIQRTQQEDSAVYLCASSLEAGINYGYTFGSGTRLTVV.

The chain has TRBV19 and TRBJ1-5, with unresolved D. The CDR3 totals 17 residues. V lost 4 bases and J lost 0, with 16 bases in between. Germline CDR1 reads LNHDA; CDR2 reads SQIVND (reference sequence). DNA of the CDR3: TGTGCCAGTAGTAGGTCTGCCCCGACTTATAGCAATCAGCCCCAGCATTTT. This encodes CASSRSAPTYSNQPQHF.

The chain couples TRBV5-1 to TRBJ1-4; no definite D call. V lost 4 bases and J 2 bases, leaving 15 bases between the germline ends. The germline V gene encodes CDR1 SGHRS and CDR2 YFSETQ. CDR3 length equals 16 residues. Here the CDR3 reads CASSPGTRVTNEKLFF. The DNA of the CDR3 is TGCGCCAGCAGCCCCGGCACGCGGGTTACTAATGAAAAACTGTTTTTT.

CDR3 coding DNA: TGCAGTGCTAGTGTATCCGGGACTGGCTCCTACAATGAGCAGTTCTTC. This codes for CSASVSGTGSYNEQFF. This sequence joins TRBV20-1 and TRBJ2-1; possible D gene TRBD2, 6 bases. The V gene's germline CDR1 is DFQATT and CDR2 SNEGSKA (reference sequence). V gave up 3 bases and J gave up 0 bases, with 15 bases separating them. This CDR3 spans 16 amino acids.

This rearrangement joins TRBV3-1 (or the pseudogene TRBV3-2) to TRBJ1-1, with D perhaps matching TRBD1 (6 bases). The CDR3 covers 16 residues. CDR1 is LGHDT, CDR2 YNNKEL, per germline (reference sequence). Trimming removed 1 base at V and 5 bases at J, with 17 bases between. The CDR3 DNA sequence: TGTGCCAGCAGCCAAGTTGGGGGCCGAGAGGGGACTGAAGCTTTCTTT. The encoded protein is CASSQVGGREGTEAFF.

The V gene is TRBV27, the J gene TRBJ2-1, with TRBD1 matching 7 bases. The CDR3 runs 17 residues. The V gene end was trimmed by 0 bases and the J gene end by 2 bases; junction bases not matched to a gene: 7. CDR1 and CDR2 from the germline V gene are MNHEY and SMNVEV (reference sequence). DNA of the CDR3: TGTGCCAGCAGTTTATCGATGACAGGGAGACCCTACAATGAGCAGTTCTTC. It translates to CASSLSMTGRPYNEQFF.

This chain joins TRBV6-2 or TRBV6-3 and TRBJ2-1; TRBD1 matches at 8 bases. Germline V gene data show CDR1 as MNHEY and CDR2 as SVGEGT. This CDR3 has 15 residues. V lost 4 bases and J lost 12; bases outside the gene matches: 14. The CDR3 DNA reads TGTGCCAGCAGTTGGGGACAGGCCAACCCAGGAGTGCAGTTCTTC. This encodes CASSWGQANPGVQFF.

The rearrangement joins TRBV4-1 to TRBJ1-2; 7 bases are a match to TRBD1. CDR3 size: 15 residues. The germline CDR1 and CDR2 sequences are MGHRA and YSYEKL. The trim removed 3 bases at V and 6 bases at J, leaving 10 bases unmatched. CDR3 region: CASSQVTGTEDGYTF. CDR3 DNA: TGCGCCAGCAGCCAGGTGACCGGGACAGAAGATGGCTACACCTTC.

Points on this clone: Germline and junction disagree at one end, which may indicate a read error. The chain recombines TRBV7-2 with TRBJ1-4; weak D call: TRBD1 (6 bases). CDR1 and CDR2 (germline): SGHTA, FQGNSA. CDR3 size: 15 residues. CDR3 protein: CASSLLGTTNEKLFF. The CDR3 coding sequence is TGTGCCAGCAGCTTACTAGGGACAACAAATGAAAAACTGTTTTTT.

The chain uses TRBV15 and TRBJ2-1, with TRBD2 as a possible D gene (6 bases). Looked up from germline, CDR1 is LNHNV and CDR2 is YYDKDF (reference sequence). Deletions cut 3 bases from V and 8 bases from J, with 17 bases between. The CDR3 loop spans 15 amino acids. The CDR3 region has the DNA TGTGCCACCAGCAGGGGGCGGGGACCCCTCGATGAGCAGTTCTTC. It codes for CATSRGRGPLDEQFF.

The chain links TRBV5-4 to TRBJ2-7; 7 nucleotides match TRBD1. Germline V gives CDR1 SGHNT, CDR2 YYREEE (reference sequence). The V and J ends lost 1 base and 3 bases, in that order; junction bases with no gene match: 10. The CDR3 spans 16 residues. For the CDR3, the DNA is TGTGCCAGCAGCTTGACAGGGGCAGGAACTCACTACGAGCAGTACTTC. Amino acid sequence: CASSLTGAGTHYEQYF.

A single count supports this clone. The chain carries TRBV5-1 and TRBJ2-2; D unclear. The germline V gene encodes CDR1 SGHRS and CDR2 YFSETQ. The CDR3 sequence is 15 residues long. V lost 0 bases, J lost 2 bases, and 8 bases lay in between. CDR3 bases: TGCGCCAGCAGCTTGGAACAGATAAACACCGGGGAGCTGTTTTTT. Protein sequence: CASSLEQINTGELFF.

The CDR3 is CASSLWAGDGYTF. As DNA, the CDR3 is TGTGCCAGCAGTTTATGGGCAGGCGATGGCTACACCTTC. The V and J genes are TRBV27 and TRBJ1-2; no clear D gene. CDR1 is MNHEY, CDR2 SMNVEV, per germline (reference sequence). The ends were cut back, 1 base at V and 6 bases at J, with 9 bases in the middle. This CDR3 is 13 amino acids long.

The genes are TRBV10-3 and TRBJ2-7; D is possibly TRBD1 (6 bases). The V and J ends lost 3 bases and 2 bases respectively, with 11 bases between them. This CDR3 comprises 14 residues. Germline loops: CDR1 ENHRY, CDR2 SYGVKD. The chain's CDR3 is CAISERQATYEQYF. In DNA, the CDR3 is TGTGCCATCAGTGAACGACAGGCAACCTACGAGCAGTACTTC.

The rearrangement joins TRBV5-1 to TRBJ2-3; TRBD2 is a possible D gene (5 bases). Trimming shortened V by 0 bases and J by 2 bases, and 10 bases separated the two germline ends. The CDR3 length is 15 residues. The germline V gene has CDR1 SGHRS and CDR2 YFSETQ. The CDR3 region has the DNA TGCGCCAGCAGCTTGGCCTGGGAGCCCACAGATACGCAGTATTTT. Its protein is CASSLAWEPTDTQYF. The variable domain in full, with the rest retrieved from reference TRBV5-1 and TRBJ2-3, is KAGVTQTPRYLIKTRGQQVTLSCSPISGHRSVSWYQQTPGQGLQFLFEYFSETQRNKGNFPGRFSGRQFSNSRSEMNVSTLELGDSALYLCASSLAWEPTDTQYFGPGTRLTVL.

The chain has TRBV29-1 and TRBJ2-7, with D tentatively TRBD2 (6 bases). The CDR3 extends over 15 amino acids. CDR1 and CDR2 from the germline V gene are SQVTM and ANQGSEA. V was trimmed by 0 bases and J by 5 bases, leaving 17 bases between them. This chain's CDR3 is CSVEEGGSGMDEQYF. CDR3 nucleotide sequence: TGCAGCGTTGAAGAGGGAGGCAGTGGGATGGACGAGCAGTACTTC.

This clone was counted between two and nine times. The chain is built from TRBV18 and TRBJ1-1, with a tentative D call TRBD1 (5 bases). Trimming removed 2 bases at V and 2 bases at J, with 15 bases between. The V gene's germline CDR1 is KGHSH and CDR2 LQKENI. The CDR3 has 16 residues. CDR3 in amino acids: CASSPMAGNENTEAFF. CDR3 in DNA: TGTGCCAGCTCACCAATGGCAGGGAATGAAAACACTGAAGCTTTCTTT.

CDR3 protein: CASSHNPGGSLMNTEAFF. In DNA, the CDR3 is TGTGCCAGCAGCCATAACCCGGGGGGGAGTCTCATGAACACTGAAGCTTTCTTT. The chain employs TRBV7-8 and TRBJ1-1; a possible D gene is TRBD1 (5 bases). The CDR3 consists of 18 residues. In germline, CDR1 is SGHVS, CDR2 FQNEAQ. V was clipped by 5 bases and J by 0 bases, with 22 bases between them.